One and the same sample provided the 3 T cell receptor beta chains below, sequenced in a study of type 1 regulatory T cells. TCRdb called the reads again in MiXCR, with one record for every CDR3 protein. The table has approximately 19,000 distinct CDR3 sequences, 10% seen once. What was sequenced was CD4+ T cells, either the whole sample or a sorted fraction (not recorded which). The receptors originated from a human donor in good health.

Many counts were recorded for this clonotype. This chain joins TRBV7-2 and TRBJ2-1, with TRBD2 matching 8 bases. CDR3 length: 15 amino acids. In germline, CDR1 is SGHTA, CDR2 FQGNSA. With V trimmed by 6 bases and J by 7 bases, 11 bases remained unmatched. As DNA, the CDR3 is TGTGCCAGCAGTAGGGCCAGCGGGAGTAGTAATGAGCAGTTCTTC. Translating gives CASSRASGSSNEQFF.

The V gene is TRBV4-3, the J gene TRBJ2-1; possible D gene TRBD2, 6 bases. This CDR3 region has 17 residues. Trimming removed 0 bases at V and 2 bases at J, with 14 bases between. Germline CDR1 LGHNA, CDR2 YSLEER. DNA of the CDR3: TGCGCCAGCAGCCAAGATCAGAGCGGAGGGGCCTACAATGAGCAGTTCTTC. It is translated as CASSQDQSGGAYNEQFF.

The sample holds many counts of this clonotype. The V call is TRBV28, the J call TRBJ2-7, with D tentatively TRBD2 (7 bases). The germline CDR1 and CDR2 sequences are MDHEN and SYDVKM. V was pared by 2 bases and J by 0 bases, with 11 bases between. The CDR3 is 15 amino acids. The CDR3, as DNA: TGTGCCAGCAGTTTAGGAGGGGGGGCCTCCTACGAGCAGTACTTC. It codes for CASSLGGGASYEQYF.